This T cell receptor beta chain was observed in a study of T cells in Graves' hyperthyroidism and ophthalmopathy. Subjects with ophthalmopathy showed a Clinical Activity Score no lower than 3, a NOSPECS grade no lower than 4, and a duration shorter than 3 months. TCR beta CDR3 regions were amplified from RNA transcripts. The HTBI primer set was used in a first-round RT-PCR of the TCR CDR3. Using its own MiXCR run on the multiplex PCR reads, TCRdb lists one record per CDR3 protein. The sample includes about 58,000 distinct CDR3 sequences, 49% of them seen just once. This clonotype has ten or more counts. The sequence was obtained from a young woman with Graves' ophthalmopathy. The sample comprised blood.

The CDR3: CASRHREEAFF. The CDR3 region has the DNA TGTGCCAGCAGGCACAGGGAGGAAGCTTTCTTT. This chain links TRBV12-3 or TRBV12-4 with TRBJ1-1; D is perhaps TRBD1 (6 bases). V was clipped by 6 bases and J by 8 bases, with 10 bases between them. This CDR3 has 11 residues.